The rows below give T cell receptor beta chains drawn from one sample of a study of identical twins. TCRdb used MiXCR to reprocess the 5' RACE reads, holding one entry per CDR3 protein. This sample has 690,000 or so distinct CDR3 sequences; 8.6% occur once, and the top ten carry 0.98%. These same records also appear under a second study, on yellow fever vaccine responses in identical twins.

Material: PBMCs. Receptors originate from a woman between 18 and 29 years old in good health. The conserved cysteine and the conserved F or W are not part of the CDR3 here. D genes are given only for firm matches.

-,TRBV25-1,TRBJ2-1,ASSMTEFYNEQF
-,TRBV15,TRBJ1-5,ATSSGRGGQPQH
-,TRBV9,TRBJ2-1,ASRAGVGAYNEQF
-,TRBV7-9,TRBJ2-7,ASSSLRLGSYEQY
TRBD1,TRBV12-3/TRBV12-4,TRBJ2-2,ASKGQVSNTGELF
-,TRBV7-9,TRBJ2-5,ASSPPGGGETQY
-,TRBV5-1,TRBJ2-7,ASSLAADGYEQY
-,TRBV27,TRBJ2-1,ASSFPGATSYNEQF
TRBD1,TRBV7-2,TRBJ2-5,ASSFIRRQGKAETQY
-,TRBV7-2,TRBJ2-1,ASSFQGPAGDEQF
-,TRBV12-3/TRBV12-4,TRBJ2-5,ASRVVGAQY
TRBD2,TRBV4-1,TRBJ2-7,ASSDPGLAGGLSYEQY
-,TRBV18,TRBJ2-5,ASSLLRGAETQETQY
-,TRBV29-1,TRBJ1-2,SVVTTGLGEET
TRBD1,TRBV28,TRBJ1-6,ASSPWTGGGYNSPLH
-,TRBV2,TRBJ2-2,ASSPTYTGELF
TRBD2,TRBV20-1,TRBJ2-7,SARDMTSGFSYEQY
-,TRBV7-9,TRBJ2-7,ASNGGASYEQY
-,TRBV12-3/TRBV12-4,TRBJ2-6,ASSWGAGANVLT
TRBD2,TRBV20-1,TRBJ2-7,SAPGLVSSYEQY
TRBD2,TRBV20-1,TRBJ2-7,SALSGGTSSYEQY
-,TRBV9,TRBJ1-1,ASSVAGRGGTEAF
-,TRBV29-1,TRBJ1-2,SVLGRDYGYT
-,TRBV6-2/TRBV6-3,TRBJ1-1,ASSYGHSTEAF
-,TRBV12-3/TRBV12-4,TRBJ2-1,ASRDASSYNEQF
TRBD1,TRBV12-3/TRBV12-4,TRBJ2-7,ASKGQGSYEQY
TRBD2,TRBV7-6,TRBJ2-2,ASSARLTGTSGRAGELF
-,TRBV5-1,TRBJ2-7,ASSLDLAYEQY
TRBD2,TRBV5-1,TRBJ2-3,ASSLKRRLAGGSDTQY
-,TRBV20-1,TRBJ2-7,SASPLAAQY
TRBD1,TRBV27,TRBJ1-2,ASPVKQGTYGYT
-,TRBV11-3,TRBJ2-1,ASSLDGGRGSYNEQF
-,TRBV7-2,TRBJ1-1,ASSSRGGGLNTEAF
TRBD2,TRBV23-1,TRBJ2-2,ASTSSGRHTGELF
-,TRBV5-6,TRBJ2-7,ASSQGPSRMDEQY
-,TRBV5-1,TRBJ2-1,ASSLTLLSDEQF
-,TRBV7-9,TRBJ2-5,ASSLGQAIETQY
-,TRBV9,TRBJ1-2,ASSVAGGGYGYT
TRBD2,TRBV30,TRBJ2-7,AWSGGGRSEQY
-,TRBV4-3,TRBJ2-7,ASSQSLAYEQY
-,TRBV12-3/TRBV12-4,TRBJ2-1,ASRIMGYNEQF
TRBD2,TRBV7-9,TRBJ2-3,ASSITPTSGPQDTQY
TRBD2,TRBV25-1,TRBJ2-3,ASSDPKTSPDTQY
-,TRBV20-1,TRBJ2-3,SARDLLAGATSTDTQY
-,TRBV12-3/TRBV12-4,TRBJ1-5,ASSFGLSSGYSNQPQH
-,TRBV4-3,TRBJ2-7,ASSQALSYYEQY
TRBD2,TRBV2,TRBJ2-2,TSSSSSMIAGAGELF
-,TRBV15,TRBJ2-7,ATSRGTREQY
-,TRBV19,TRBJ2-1,ASSEEAGWRGFSDNNEQF
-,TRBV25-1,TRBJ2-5,ASSDPEVGRAQETQY
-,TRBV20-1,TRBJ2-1,SARDLEAPYNEQF
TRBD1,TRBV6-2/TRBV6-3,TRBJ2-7,ASSRTGTGDEQY
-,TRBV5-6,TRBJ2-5,ASSFEARFSETQY
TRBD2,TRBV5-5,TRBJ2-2,ASSLVAGGNTGELF
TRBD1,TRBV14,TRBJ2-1,ASSLLQGSYNEQF
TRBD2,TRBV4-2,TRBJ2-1,ASSQGLAGVRHNEQF
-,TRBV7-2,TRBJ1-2,ASSLARGSFYGYT
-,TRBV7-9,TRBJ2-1,ASIKGGGHNEQF
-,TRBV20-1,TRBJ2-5,SARDLAQGGETQY